Listed below are T cell receptor beta chains from one sample, sequenced in a study of blood T cell repertoires in COVID-19. Some clones are missing from TCRdb's copy, which holds only in-frame ones; the method was immunoSEQ multiplex PCR. The table has about 390,000 clones, 80% to 90% seen once. What was sequenced was PBMCs or T cells enriched from blood (not recorded which). These TCRs come from a woman aged 50 to 60 who had recovered from COVID-19. Both conserved end residues are trimmed from each CDR3. The order of the fields is J gene, V gene, CDR3 protein.

J gene: TRBJ1-2
V gene: TRBV3-1/TRBV3-2
CDR3 protein: ASSQFGTDGYT

J gene: TRBJ1-1
V gene: TRBV5-1
CDR3 protein: ASSLAGFEAF

J gene: TRBJ1-2
V gene: TRBV7-2
CDR3 protein: ASSRGTGGAYRDGYT

J gene: TRBJ1-1
V gene: TRBV28
CDR3 protein: ASRTGGAGEAF

J gene: TRBJ2-1
V gene: TRBV11-1
CDR3 protein: ASSLLAGSSYNEQF

J gene: TRBJ1-4
V gene: TRBV28
CDR3 protein: ASGIDRDRDDEKLF

J gene: TRBJ1-2
V gene: TRBV6-5
CDR3 protein: ASSYGQDGYT

J gene: TRBJ1-3
V gene: TRBV3-1/TRBV3-2
CDR3 protein: ASSRDRGNGNTIY

J gene: TRBJ2-1
V gene: TRBV4-1
CDR3 protein: ASSQAGVEQF

J gene: TRBJ1-5
V gene: TRBV7-8
CDR3 protein: ASSFYLSSEGNQPQH

J gene: TRBJ2-7
V gene: TRBV5-1
CDR3 protein: ASSSSPDRGFGEQY

J gene: TRBJ1-2
V gene: TRBV4-2
CDR3 protein: ASSPGAGPPGGYT

J gene: TRBJ1-2
V gene: TRBV27
CDR3 protein: ASTPWGARGPYGYT

J gene: TRBJ1-1
V gene: TRBV5-1
CDR3 protein: ASSYNTNTEAF

J gene: TRBJ1-5
V gene: TRBV20-1
CDR3 protein: SASRPGVRGDQPQH

J gene: TRBJ1-1
V gene: TRBV18
CDR3 protein: ASSPGASINTEAF

J gene: TRBJ2-1
V gene: TRBV5-1
CDR3 protein: ASSVRGGAVEQF

J gene: TRBJ1-2
V gene: TRBV29-1
CDR3 protein: SVPGDHHYGYT

J gene: TRBJ2-7
V gene: TRBV7-9
CDR3 protein: ASSSGTSGYEQY

J gene: TRBJ2-3
V gene: TRBV9
CDR3 protein: ASTSGGTDTQY

J gene: TRBJ2-2
V gene: TRBV5-1
CDR3 protein: ASSPSGLAGSGELF

J gene: TRBJ1-2
V gene: TRBV12-5
CDR3 protein: ASGLVPLAPRGQLYGYT

J gene: TRBJ2-1
V gene: TRBV27
CDR3 protein: ASSLGLANNEQF

J gene: TRBJ1-2
V gene: TRBV5-8
CDR3 protein: ASSSQGGSGGYGYT

J gene: TRBJ1-6
V gene: TRBV7-9
CDR3 protein: ASSTSRGAVSPLH

J gene: TRBJ2-7
V gene: TRBV27
CDR3 protein: ASSLNLRTYEQY

J gene: TRBJ2-2
V gene: TRBV6-2/TRBV6-3
CDR3 protein: ASSYTSPGELF

J gene: TRBJ2-3
V gene: TRBV6-5
CDR3 protein: ASRASWDTQY

J gene: TRBJ1-5
V gene: TRBV30
CDR3 protein: ACADRDGQPQH